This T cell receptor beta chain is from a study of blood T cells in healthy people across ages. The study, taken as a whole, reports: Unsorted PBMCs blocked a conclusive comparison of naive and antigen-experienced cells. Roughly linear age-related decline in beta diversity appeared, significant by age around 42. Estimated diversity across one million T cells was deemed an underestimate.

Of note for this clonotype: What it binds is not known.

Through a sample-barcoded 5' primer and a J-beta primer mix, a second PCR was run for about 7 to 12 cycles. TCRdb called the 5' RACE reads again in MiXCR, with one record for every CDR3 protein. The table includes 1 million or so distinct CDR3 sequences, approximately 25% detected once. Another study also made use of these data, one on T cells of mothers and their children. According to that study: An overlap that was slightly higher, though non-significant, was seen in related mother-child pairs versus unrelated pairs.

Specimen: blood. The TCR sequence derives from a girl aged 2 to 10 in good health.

The CDR3 bases are TGTGCCAGCAGCTTAAGTGGCGGGTCTGAGCAGTTCTTC. This translates into CASSLSGGSEQFF. The chain joins TRBV7-3 to TRBJ2-1; D is possibly TRBD2 (5 bases). CDR3 length: 13 amino acids. The V end was cut by 1 base, the J end by 9 bases, with 10 bases between. CDR1 is SGHTA and CDR2 is FQGTGA in the germline V gene.